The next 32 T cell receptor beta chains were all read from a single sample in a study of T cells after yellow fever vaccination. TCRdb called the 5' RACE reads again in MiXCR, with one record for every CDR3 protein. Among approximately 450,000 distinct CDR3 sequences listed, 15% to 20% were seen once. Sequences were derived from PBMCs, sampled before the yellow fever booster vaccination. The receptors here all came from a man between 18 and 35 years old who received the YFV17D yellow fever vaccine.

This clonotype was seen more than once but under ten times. The CDR3 DNA follows: TGTGCCAGCACCCGACAGGGGGTAGGCTATGGCTACACCTTC. Amino acids: CASTRQGVGYGYTF. J is TRBJ1-2 and V is TRBV6-5, with 9 bases lining up with TRBD1. The J segment lost 4 bases and the V segment lost 7 bases, leaving 7 bases of the junction unmatched. CDR1 is MNHEY and CDR2 is SVGAGI in the germline V gene. The CDR3 contains 14 residues.

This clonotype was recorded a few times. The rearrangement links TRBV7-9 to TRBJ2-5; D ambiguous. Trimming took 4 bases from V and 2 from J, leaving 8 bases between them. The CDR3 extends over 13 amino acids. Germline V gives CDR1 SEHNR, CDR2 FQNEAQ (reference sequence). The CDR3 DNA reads TGTGCCAGCAGCTGGACGGATCAAGAGACCCAGTACTTC. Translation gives CASSWTDQETQYF.

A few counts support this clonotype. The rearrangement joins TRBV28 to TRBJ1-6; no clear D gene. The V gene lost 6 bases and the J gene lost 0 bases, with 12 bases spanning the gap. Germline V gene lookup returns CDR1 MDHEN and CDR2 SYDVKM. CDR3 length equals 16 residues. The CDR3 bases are TGTGCCAGCAGCATGGTCAGGAGCTCCTATAATTCACCCCTCCACTTT. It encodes CASSMVRSSYNSPLHF.

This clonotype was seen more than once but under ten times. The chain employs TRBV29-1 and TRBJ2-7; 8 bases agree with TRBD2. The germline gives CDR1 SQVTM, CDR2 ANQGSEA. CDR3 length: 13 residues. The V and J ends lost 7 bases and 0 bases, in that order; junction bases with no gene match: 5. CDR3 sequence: CSATSGSSYEQYF. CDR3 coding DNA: TGCAGCGCTACAAGCGGGAGCTCCTACGAGCAGTACTTC.

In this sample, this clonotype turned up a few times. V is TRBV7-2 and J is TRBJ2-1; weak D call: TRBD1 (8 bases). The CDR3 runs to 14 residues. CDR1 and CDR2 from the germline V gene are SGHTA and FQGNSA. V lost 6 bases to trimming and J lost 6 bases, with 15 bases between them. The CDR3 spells CASRKRDRSNEQFF. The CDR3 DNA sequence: TGTGCCAGCAGGAAGCGGGACAGGAGCAATGAGCAGTTCTTC.

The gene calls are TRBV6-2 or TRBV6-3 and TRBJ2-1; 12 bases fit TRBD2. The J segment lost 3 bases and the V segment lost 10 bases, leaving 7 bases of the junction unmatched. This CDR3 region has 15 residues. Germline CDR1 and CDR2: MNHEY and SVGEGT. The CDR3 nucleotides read TGTGCCACCCGACTAGCGGGGGCCGGCTACAATGAGCAGTTCTTC. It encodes CATRLAGAGYNEQFF.

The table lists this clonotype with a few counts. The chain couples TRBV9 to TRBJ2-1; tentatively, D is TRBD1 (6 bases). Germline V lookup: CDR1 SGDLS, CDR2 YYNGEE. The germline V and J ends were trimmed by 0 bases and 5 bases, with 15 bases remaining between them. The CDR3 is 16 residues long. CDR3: CASSVEGPRGDNEQFF. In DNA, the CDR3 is TGTGCCAGCAGCGTAGAGGGCCCCAGGGGCGACAATGAGCAGTTCTTC.

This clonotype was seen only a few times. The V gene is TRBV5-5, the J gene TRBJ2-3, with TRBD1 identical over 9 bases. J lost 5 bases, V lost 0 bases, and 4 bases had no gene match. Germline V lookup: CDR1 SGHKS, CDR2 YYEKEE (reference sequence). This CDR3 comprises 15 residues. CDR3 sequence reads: CASSLGDRARDTQYF. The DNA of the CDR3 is TGTGCCAGCAGCTTGGGGGACAGGGCTAGAGATACGCAGTATTTT.

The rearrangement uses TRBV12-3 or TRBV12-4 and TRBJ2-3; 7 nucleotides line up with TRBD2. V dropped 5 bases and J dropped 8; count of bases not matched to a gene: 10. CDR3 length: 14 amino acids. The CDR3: CASSPRTSCTTQYF. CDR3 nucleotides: TGTGCCAGCAGTCCCCGGACTAGTTGTACTACGCAGTATTTT.

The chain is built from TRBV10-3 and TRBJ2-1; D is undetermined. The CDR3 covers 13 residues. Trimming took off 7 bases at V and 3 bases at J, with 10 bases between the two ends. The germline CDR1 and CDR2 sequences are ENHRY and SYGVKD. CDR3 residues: CAIIHDLYNEQFF. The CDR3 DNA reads TGTGCCATCATCCATGACCTCTACAATGAGCAGTTCTTC.

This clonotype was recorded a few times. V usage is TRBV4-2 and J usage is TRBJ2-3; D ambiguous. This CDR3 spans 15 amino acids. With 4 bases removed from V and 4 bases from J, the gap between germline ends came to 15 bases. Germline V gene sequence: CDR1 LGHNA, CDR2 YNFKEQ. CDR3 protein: CASSPQPSVADTQYF. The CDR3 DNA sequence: TGTGCCAGCAGCCCCCAGCCCAGCGTAGCAGATACGCAGTATTTT.

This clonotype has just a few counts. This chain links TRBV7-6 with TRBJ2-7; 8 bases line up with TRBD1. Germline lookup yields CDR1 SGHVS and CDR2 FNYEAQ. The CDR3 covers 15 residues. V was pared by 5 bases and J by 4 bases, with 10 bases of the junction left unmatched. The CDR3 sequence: CASSLQPDRAYEQYV. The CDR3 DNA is TGTGCCAGCAGCCTCCAACCGGACAGGGCTTACGAGCAGTACGTC.

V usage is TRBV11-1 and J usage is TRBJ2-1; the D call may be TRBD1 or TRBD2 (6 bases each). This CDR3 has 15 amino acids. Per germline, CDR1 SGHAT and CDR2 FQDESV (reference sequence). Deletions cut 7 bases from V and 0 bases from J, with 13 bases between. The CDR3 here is CASTKGGSSYNEQFF. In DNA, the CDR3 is TGTGCCAGCACCAAAGGGGGGAGCTCCTACAATGAGCAGTTCTTC.

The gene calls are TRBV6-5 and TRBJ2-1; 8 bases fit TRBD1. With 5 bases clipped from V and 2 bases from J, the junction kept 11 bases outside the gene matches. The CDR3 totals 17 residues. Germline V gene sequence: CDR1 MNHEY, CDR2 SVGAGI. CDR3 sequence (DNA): TGTGCCAGCAGTACAATCAGGGGGCGAGCTGCCTACAATGAGCAGTTCTTC. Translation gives CASSTIRGRAAYNEQFF.

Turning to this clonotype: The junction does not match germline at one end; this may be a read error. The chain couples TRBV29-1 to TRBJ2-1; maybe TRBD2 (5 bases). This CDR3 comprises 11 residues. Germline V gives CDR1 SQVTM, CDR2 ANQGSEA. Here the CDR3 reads CSGRRYNEHFF. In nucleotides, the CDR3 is TGCAGCGGACGGAGGTACAATGAGCACTTCTTC.

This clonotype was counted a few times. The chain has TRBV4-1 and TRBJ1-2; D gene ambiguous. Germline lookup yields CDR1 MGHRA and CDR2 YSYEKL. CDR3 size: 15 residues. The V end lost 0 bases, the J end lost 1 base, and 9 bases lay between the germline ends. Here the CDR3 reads CASSQDWRSNYGYTF. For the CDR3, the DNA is TGCGCCAGCAGCCAAGATTGGCGGAGTAACTATGGCTACACCTTC.

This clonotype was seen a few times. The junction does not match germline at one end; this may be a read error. The CDR3 reads CASSPRLAGGWGTQYF. CDR3 DNA sequence: TGTGCTAGCAGCCCCCGGTTAGCGGGGGGGTGGGGTACGCAGTATTTT. The chain employs TRBV7-7 and TRBJ2-3, with 11 bases identical to TRBD2. The CDR3 has 16 residues. Germline assignment: CDR1 SSHAT and CDR2 FNYEAQ (reference sequence).

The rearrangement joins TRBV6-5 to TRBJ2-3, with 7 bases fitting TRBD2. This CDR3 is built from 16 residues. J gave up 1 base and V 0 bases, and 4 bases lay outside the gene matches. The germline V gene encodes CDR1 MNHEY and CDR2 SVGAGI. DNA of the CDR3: TGTGCCAGCAGTTACTCGATGGCGGGGGGCACAGATACGCAGTATTTT. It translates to CASSYSMAGGTDTQYF.

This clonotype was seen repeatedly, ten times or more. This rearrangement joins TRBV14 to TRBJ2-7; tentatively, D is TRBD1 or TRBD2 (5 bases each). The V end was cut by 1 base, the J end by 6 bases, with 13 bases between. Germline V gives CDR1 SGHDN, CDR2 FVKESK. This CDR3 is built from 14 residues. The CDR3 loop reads CASSQGLGVGEQYF. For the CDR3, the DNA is TGTGCCAGCAGCCAAGGTCTGGGGGTAGGCGAGCAGTACTTC.

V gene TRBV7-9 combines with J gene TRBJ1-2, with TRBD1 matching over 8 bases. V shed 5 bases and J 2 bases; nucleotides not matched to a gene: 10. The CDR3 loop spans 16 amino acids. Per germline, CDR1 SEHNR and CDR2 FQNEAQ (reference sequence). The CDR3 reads CASSPRTGLLNYGYTF. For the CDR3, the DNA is TGTGCCAGCAGCCCGCGGACAGGGTTGTTGAACTATGGCTACACCTTC.

CDR3 protein: CASSFRVLTDTQYF. The CDR3 DNA reads as TGTGCCAGCAGCTTTCGGGTCTTAACAGATACGCAGTATTTT. This chain uses TRBV7-2 with TRBJ2-3, with D unresolved. Deletions cut 3 bases from V and 3 bases from J, with 10 bases between. The CDR3 is 14 amino acids. Germline CDR1 and CDR2: SGHTA and FQGNSA. The full variable domain, in which reference TRBV7-2 and TRBJ2-3 provide the parts outside the CDR3, is GAGVSQSPSNKVTEKGKDVELRCDPISGHTALYWYRQSLGQGLEFLIYFQGNSAPDKSGLPSDRFSAERTGGSVSTLTIQRTQQEDSAVYLCASSFRVLTDTQYFGPGTRLTVL.

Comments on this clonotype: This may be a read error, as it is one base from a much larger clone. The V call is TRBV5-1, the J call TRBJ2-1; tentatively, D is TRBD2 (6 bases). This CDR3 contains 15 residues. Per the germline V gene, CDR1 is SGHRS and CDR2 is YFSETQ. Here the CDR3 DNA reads TGCGCCAGCAGCTCCACCGTGGGGGGATACATTGAGCAGTTCTTC. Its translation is CASSSTVGGYIEQFF.

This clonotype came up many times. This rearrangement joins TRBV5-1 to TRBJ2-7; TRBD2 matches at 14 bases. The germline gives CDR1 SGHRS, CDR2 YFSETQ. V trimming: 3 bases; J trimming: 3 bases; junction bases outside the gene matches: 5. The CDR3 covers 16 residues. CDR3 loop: CASSSTSGGANYEQYF. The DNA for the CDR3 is TGCGCCAGCAGCTCGACTAGCGGGGGGGCAAACTACGAGCAGTACTTC.

The CDR3 is CASSSQGAIYNSPLHF. DNA of the CDR3: TGTGCCAGCAGCTCGCAGGGGGCTATTTATAATTCACCCCTCCACTTT. V gene TRBV7-2 combines with J gene TRBJ1-6, with 8 bases aligning to TRBD1. The CDR3 spans 16 residues. In germline, CDR1 is SGHTA, CDR2 FQGNSA. The trim removed 4 bases at V and 4 bases at J, leaving 6 bases unmatched.

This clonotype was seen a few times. Here the CDR3 DNA reads TGCGCCAGCAGCTTCTTGCCCAGGACAGGGGGGGACGAGCAGTACTTC. Its protein is CASSFLPRTGGDEQYF. The chain has TRBV5-1 and TRBJ2-7, with 10 bases that match TRBD1. V shed 2 bases and J 5 bases; nucleotides not matched to a gene: 10. Germline V CDR1 and CDR2: SGHRS, YFSETQ. CDR3 length: 16 residues.

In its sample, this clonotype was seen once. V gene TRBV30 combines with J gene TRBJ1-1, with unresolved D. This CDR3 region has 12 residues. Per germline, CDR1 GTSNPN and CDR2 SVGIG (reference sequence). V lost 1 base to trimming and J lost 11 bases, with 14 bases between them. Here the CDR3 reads CAWSAASLGAFF. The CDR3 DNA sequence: TGTGCCTGGAGTGCCGCCTCGTTGGGGGCTTTCTTT.

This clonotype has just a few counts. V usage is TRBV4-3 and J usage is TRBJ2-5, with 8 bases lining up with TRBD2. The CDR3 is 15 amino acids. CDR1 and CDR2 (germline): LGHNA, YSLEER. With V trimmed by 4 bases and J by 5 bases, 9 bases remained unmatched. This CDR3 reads CASSLSGGMEETQYF. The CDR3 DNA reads TGCGCCAGCAGCCTCTCGGGGGGGATGGAGGAGACCCAGTACTTC.

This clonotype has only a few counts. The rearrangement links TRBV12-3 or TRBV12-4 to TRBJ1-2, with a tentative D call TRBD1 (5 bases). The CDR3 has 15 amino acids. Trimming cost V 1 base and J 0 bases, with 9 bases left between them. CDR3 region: CASSLGGRPNYGYTF. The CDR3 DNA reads TGTGCCAGCAGTTTAGGGGGCAGACCTAACTATGGCTACACCTTC.

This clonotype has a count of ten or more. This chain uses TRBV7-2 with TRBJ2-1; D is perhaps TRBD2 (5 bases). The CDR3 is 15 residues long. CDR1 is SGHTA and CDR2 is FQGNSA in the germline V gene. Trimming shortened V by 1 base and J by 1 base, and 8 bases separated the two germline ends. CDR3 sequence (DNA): TGTGCCAGCAGCTTAGAGCGGTCTTCCTACAATGAGCAGTTCTTC. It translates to CASSLERSSYNEQFF.

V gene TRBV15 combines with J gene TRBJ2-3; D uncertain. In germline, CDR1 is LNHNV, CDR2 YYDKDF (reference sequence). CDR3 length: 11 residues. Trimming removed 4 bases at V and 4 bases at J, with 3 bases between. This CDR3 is CATSNSDTQYF. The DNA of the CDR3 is TGTGCCACCAGCAACTCAGATACGCAGTATTTT.

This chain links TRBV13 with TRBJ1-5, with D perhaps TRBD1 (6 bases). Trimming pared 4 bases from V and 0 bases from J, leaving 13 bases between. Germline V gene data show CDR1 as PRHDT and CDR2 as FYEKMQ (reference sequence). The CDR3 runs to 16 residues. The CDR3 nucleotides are TGTGCCAGCAGCTCCATACGACAGGATAGCAATCAGCCCCAGCATTTT. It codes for CASSSIRQDSNQPQHF.

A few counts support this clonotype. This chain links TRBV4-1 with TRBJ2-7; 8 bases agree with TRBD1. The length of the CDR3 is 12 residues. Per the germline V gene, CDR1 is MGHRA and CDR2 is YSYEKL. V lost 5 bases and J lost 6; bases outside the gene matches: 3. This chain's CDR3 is CASSKDRVEQYF. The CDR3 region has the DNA TGCGCCAGCAGCAAGGACAGGGTCGAGCAGTACTTC.